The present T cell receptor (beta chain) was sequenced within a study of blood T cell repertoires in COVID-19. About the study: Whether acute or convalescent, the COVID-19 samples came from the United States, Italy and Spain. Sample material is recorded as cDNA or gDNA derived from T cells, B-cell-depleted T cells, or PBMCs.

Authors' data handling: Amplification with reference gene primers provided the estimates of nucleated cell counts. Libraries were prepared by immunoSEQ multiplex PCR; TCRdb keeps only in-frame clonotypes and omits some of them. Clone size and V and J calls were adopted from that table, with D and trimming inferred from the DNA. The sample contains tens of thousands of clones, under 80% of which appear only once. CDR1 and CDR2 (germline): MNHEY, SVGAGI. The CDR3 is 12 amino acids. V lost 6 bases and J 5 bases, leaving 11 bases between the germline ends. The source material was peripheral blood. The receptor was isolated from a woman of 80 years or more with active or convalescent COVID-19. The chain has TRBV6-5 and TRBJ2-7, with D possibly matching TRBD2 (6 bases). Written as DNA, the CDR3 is TGTGCCAGCAGCCGCGGGGAGCACGAGCAGTACTTC. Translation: CASSRGEHEQYF.